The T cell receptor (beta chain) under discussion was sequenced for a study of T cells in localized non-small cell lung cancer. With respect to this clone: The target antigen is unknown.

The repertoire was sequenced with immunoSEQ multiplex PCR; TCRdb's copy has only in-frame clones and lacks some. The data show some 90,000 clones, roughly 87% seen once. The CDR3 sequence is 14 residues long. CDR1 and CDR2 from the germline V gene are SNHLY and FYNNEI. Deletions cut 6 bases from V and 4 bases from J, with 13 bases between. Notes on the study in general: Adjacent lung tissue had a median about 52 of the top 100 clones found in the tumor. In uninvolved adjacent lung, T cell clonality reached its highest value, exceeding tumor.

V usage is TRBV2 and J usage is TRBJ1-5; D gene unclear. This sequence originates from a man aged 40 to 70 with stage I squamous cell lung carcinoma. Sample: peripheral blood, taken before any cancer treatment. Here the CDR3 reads CASRRERGNQPQHF. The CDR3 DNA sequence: TGTGCCAGCAGACGGGAACGTGGTAATCAGCCCCAGCATTTT.